This T cell receptor (beta chain) is from a study of blood T cell repertoires in COVID-19. Study details: Some COVID-19 samples were acute and others convalescent; all came from the United States, Italy and Spain. Sample material is recorded as cDNA or gDNA derived from T cells, B-cell-depleted T cells, or PBMCs.

Trimming took 5 bases from V and 2 from J; bases not matched to a gene: 12. Germline CDR1 and CDR2: SGHTA and FQGNSA. This CDR3 is built from 18 residues. As processed by the authors: Reference gene primer amplification yielded estimated nucleated cell counts. Produced via immunoSEQ multiplex PCR; TCRdb's table is partial and in-frame only. Clone size and V and J calls were adopted from that table, with D and trimming inferred from the DNA. There are more than 85,000 clones in the sample; approximately 67% occur only once, and over 6% lies in the top ten. The rearrangement joins TRBV7-2 to TRBJ2-7, with 13 bases matching TRBD2. Sequenced sample: peripheral blood. The receptor was derived from a woman aged 60-75 years with acute or convalescent COVID-19. CDR3 in amino acids: CASSHRTSGGSRAYEQYF. CDR3 sequence (DNA): TGTGCCAGCAGCCATAGGACTAGCGGGGGATCCAGGGCCTACGAGCAGTACTTC.